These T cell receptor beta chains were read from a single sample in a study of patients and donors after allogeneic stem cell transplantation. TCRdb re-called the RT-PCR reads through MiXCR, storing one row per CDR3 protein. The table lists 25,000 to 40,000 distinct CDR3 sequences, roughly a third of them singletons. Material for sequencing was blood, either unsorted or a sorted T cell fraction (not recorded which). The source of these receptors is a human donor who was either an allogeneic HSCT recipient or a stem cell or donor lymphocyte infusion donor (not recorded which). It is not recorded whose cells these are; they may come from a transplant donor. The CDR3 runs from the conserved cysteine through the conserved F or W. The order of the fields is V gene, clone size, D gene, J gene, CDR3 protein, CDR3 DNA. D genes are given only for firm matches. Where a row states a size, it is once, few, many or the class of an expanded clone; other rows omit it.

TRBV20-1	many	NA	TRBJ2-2	CSAREIGTGELFF	TGCAGTGCTAGGGAGATCGGCACCGGGGAGCTGTTTTTT
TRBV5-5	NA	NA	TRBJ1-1	CASSFEGWNTEAFF	TGTGCCAGCAGCTTTGAGGGCTGGAACACTGAAGCTTTCTTT
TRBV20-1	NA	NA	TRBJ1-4	CSARAAGRGSEKLFF	TGCAGTGCTAGAGCGGCGGGAAGGGGAAGTGAAAAACTGTTTTTT
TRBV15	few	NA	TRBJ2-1	CATGTNYNEQFF	TGTGCCACCGGGACAAACTACAATGAGCAGTTCTTC
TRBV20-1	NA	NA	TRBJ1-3	CSASGVSGNTIYF	TGCAGTGCTTCGGGAGTCTCTGGAAACACCATATATTTT
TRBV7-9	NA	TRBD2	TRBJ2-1	CASSLGPSGRAGNEQFF	TGTGCCAGCAGCTTAGGCCCTAGCGGGAGGGCCGGGAATGAGCAGTTCTTC
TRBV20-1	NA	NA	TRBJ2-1	CSASTLAYNEQFF	TGCAGTGCTAGCACATTAGCTTACAATGAGCAGTTCTTC
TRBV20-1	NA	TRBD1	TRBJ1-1	CSARWGTGLNTEAFF	TGCAGTGCTAGGTGGGGGACAGGTTTGAACACTGAAGCTTTCTTT
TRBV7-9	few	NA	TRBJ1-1	CASRGRGSMNTEAFF	TGTGCCAGCAGGGGGAGGGGGTCCATGAACACTGAAGCTTTCTTT
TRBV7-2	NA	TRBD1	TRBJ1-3	CASSLANRGNSGNTIYF	TGTGCCAGCAGCTTAGCTAACAGGGGGAACTCTGGAAACACCATATATTTT
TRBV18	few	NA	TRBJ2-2	CASSLRQAGELFF	TGTGCCAGCTCGCTGAGACAGGCCGGGGAGCTGTTTTTT
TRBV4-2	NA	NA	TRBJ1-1	CASSQEMLTGNTEAFF	TGTGCCAGCAGCCAAGAGATGCTTACAGGAAACACTGAAGCTTTCTTT
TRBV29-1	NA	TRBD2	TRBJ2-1	CSVERGLAYNEQFF	TGCAGCGTTGAAAGGGGACTAGCCTACAATGAGCAGTTCTTC
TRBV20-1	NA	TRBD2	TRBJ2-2	CSARDFAGGSGELFF	TGCAGTGCTAGAGATTTCGCGGGAGGGTCCGGGGAGCTGTTTTTT
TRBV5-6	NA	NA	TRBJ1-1	CASTTIRKRGYLNTEAFF	TGTGCCAGCACCACCATACGGAAAAGGGGATATCTGAACACTGAAGCTTTCTTT
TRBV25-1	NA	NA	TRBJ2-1	CASSRRGLFNEQFF	TGTGCCAGCAGTCGGAGGGGGCTTTTCAATGAGCAGTTCTTC
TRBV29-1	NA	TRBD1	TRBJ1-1	CSGSRDRGAEAFF	TGCAGCGGGTCAAGAGACAGGGGCGCTGAAGCTTTCTTT
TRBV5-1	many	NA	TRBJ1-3	CASSAGTPVSGNTIYF	TGCGCCAGCAGCGCGGGGACACCCGTCTCTGGAAACACCATATATTTT
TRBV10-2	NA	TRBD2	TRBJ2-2	CATGLAGFTGELFF	TGCGCCACCGGACTAGCGGGTTTCACCGGGGAGCTGTTTTTT
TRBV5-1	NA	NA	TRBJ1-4	CASSFEKLFF	TGCGCCAGCAGCTTCGAAAAACTGTTTTTT